The text below deals with one T cell receptor (beta chain). These data are taken from a study of OX40 agonist ivuxolimab in advanced cancers. Data came from immunoSEQ multiplex PCR; TCRdb stores just in-frame clones and leaves some out. In the table there are 99,000 or so clones, around 90% of which are singletons. The ends were cut back, 0 bases at V and 11 bases at J, with 13 bases in the middle. The CDR3 contains 13 residues. The germline CDR1 and CDR2 sequences are ENHRY and SYGVKD. The starting material was CD4+ or CD8+ T cells sorted from blood, obtained in a trial of the OX40 agonist ivuxolimab. The source is an adult with an advanced solid tumor such as melanoma, head and neck, liver or kidney cancer. This chain joins TRBV10-3 and TRBJ2-5, with D uncertain. CDR3 DNA: TGTGCCATCAGTGAGTCACCCGAGTTGGAGCAGTACTTC. Encoded protein: CAISESPELEQYF.